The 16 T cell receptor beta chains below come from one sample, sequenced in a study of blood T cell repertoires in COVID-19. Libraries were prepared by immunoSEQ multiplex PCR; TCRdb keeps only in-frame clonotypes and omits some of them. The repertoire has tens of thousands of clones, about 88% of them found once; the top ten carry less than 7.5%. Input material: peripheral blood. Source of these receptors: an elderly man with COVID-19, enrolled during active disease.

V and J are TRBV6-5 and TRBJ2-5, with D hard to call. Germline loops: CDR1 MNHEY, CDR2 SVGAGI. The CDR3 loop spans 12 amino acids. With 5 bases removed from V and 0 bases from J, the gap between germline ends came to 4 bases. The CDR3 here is CASSLDQETQYF. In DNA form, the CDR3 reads TGTGCCAGCAGTCTTGACCAAGAGACCCAGTACTTC.

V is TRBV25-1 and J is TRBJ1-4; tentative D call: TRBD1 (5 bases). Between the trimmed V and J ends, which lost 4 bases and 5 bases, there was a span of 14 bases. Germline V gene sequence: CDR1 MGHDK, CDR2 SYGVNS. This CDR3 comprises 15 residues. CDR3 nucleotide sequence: TGTGCCAGCAGTGGGTCCGGGGGAGGCAATGAAAAACTGTTTTTT. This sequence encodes CASSGSGGGNEKLFF.

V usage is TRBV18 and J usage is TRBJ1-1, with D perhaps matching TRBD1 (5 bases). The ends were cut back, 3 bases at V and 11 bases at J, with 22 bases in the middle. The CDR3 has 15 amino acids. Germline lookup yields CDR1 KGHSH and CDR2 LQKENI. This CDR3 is CASSPWGTGDIGAFF. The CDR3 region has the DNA TGTGCCAGCTCACCGTGGGGAACAGGAGACATAGGGGCTTTCTTT.

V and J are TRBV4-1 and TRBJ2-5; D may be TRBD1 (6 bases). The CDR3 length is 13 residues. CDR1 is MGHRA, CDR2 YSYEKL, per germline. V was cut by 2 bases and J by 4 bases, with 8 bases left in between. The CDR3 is CASSQPGAETQYF. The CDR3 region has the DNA TGCGCCAGCAGCCAACCAGGGGCAGAGACCCAGTACTTC.

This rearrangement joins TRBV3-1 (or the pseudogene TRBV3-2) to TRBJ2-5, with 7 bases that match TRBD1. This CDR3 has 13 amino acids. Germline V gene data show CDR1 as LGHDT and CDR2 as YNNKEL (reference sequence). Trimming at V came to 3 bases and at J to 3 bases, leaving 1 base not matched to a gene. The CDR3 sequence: CASSQGQKETQYF. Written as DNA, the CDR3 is TGTGCCAGCAGCCAGGGACAGAAAGAGACCCAGTACTTC.

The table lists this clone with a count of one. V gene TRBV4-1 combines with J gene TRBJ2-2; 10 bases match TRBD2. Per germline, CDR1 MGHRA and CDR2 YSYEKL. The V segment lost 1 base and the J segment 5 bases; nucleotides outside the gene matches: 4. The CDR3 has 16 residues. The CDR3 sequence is CASSQASGGATGELFF. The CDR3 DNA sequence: TGCGCCAGCAGCCAAGCGAGCGGGGGGGCGACCGGGGAGCTGTTTTTT.

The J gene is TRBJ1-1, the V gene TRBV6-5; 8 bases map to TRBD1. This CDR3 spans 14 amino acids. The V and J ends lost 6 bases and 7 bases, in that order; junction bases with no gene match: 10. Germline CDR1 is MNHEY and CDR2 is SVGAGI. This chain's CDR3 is CASSPDRGPGEAFF. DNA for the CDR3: TGTGCCAGCAGCCCAGACAGGGGACCGGGTGAAGCTTTCTTT.

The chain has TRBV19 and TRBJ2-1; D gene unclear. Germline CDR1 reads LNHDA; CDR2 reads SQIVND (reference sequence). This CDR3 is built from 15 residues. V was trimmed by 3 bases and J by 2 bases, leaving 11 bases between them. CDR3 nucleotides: TGTGCCAGTAGTATCGCCAGTTATGCCTACAATGAGCAGTTCTTC. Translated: CASSIASYAYNEQFF.

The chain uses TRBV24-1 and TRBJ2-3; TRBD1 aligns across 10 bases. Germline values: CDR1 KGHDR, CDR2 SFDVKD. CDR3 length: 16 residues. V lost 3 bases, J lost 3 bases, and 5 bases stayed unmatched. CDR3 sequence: CATSDPGDRGTDTQYF. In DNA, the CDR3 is TGTGCCACCAGTGATCCCGGGGACAGGGGAACAGATACGCAGTATTTT.

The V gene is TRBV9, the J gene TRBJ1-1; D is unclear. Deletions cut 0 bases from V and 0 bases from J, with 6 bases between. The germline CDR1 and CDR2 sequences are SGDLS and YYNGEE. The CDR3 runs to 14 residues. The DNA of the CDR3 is TGTGCCAGCAGCGTAGAACTAGTGAACACTGAAGCTTTCTTT. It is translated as CASSVELVNTEAFF.

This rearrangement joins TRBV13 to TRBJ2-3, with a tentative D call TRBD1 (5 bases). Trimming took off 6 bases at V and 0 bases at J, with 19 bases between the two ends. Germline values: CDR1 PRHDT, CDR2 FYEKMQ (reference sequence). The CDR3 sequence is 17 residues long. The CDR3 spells CASSSNRGVRSTDTQYF. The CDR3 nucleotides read TGTGCCAGCAGTTCGAATAGGGGCGTCCGGAGCACAGATACGCAGTATTTT.

CDR3 bases: TGCAGCGGATCAAACAGGGTACTCATGAACACTGAAGCTTTCTTT. Its protein product is CSGSNRVLMNTEAFF. The chain couples TRBV29-1 to TRBJ1-1; the D gene is possibly TRBD1 (6 bases). Germline CDR1 and CDR2: SQVTM and ANQGSEA. The V gene lost 7 bases and the J gene lost 0 bases, with 18 bases spanning the gap. The CDR3 sequence is 15 residues long.

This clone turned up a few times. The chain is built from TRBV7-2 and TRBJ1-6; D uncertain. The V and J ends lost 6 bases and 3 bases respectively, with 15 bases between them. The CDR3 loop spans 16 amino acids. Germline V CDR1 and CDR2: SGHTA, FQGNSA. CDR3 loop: CASRPLVLNYNSPLHF. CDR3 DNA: TGTGCCAGCAGACCCCTAGTTTTGAACTATAATTCACCCCTCCACTTT.

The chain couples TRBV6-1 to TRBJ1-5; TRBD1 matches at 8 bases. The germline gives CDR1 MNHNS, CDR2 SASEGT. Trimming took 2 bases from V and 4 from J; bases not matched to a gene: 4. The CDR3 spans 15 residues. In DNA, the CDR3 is TGTGCCAGCAGTGAATGGACAGGGATTAATCAGCCCCAGCATTTT. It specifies CASSEWTGINQPQHF.

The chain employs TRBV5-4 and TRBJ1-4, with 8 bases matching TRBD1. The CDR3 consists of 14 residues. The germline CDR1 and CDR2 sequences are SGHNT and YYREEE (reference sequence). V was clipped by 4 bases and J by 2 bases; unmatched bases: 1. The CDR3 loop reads CASSRQGTNEKLFF. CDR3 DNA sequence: TGTGCCAGCAGCAGACAGGGGACTAATGAAAAACTGTTTTTT.

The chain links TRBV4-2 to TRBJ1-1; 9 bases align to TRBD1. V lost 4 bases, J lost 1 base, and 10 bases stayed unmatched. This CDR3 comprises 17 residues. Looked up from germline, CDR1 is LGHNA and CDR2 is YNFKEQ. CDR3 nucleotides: TGTGCCAGCAGCCTGATCCGGGACAGGGCCCAGAACACTGAAGCTTTCTTT. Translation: CASSLIRDRAQNTEAFF.